Here is one T cell receptor (beta chain) with its context. The target of this receptor is not known. One base away there is no much larger clone; base qualities are not given. To sequence the TCRbeta CDR3 region, genomic DNA was isolated from the sorted cells. The immunoSEQ Assay was used to sequence the TCRbeta CDR3 regions. Here the immuneACCESS table is served through TCRdb, limited to in-frame sequences with V and J called. Missing clones are a known gap in these copies; in checked studies unresolved V genes cover under half, and the rest lacks a known reason. This sample comprises 17,000 or so clones, over 75% of them detected only once. The ten largest clones capture 25% of the sample. This entry belongs to a study of OX40 agonist ivuxolimab in advanced cancers. For context, the study as a whole: Ivuxolimab was an agonistic, fully human IgG2 monoclonal antibody directed against OX40 (CD134), a costimulatory receptor. Intravenous ivuxolimab was administered to patients every 2 weeks at six dose levels: 0.01, 0.1, 0.3, 1.5, 3 and 10 mg/kg. Among the roughly 50 dose-escalation patients, about 20 had hepatocellular carcinoma, approximately 15 melanoma, 9 renal cell carcinoma and 9 head and neck cancer. In the dose-escalation cohort, roughly 80% of patients were male, and the mean age was approximately 60 years, with a range of about 23 to 85. Prior anti-PD-1, anti-PD-L1 or anti-CTLA-4 therapy was permitted, and checkpoint inhibitors had been received by less than 45% of dose-escalation patients. Partial responses were achieved by three dose-escalation patients, of whom one had hepatocellular carcinoma and two had cutaneous melanoma. The purpose of peripheral TCRbeta sequencing was to test whether ivuxolimab changed TCR sequence diversity and led to clonal T-cell expansion. The paper covers the monotherapy dose-escalation part of the phase I ivuxolimab trial, which included N = 52 patients. What the authors observed across the whole study: Partial responders in the 0.1-3.0 mg/kg groups had among the lowest normalized peripheral clonal expansion, especially among CD8+ T cells. On average, CD8+ T cells showed more expanded clones than CD4+ T cells after ivuxolimab. At doses from 0.1 to 3.0 mg/kg, clonal expansion was seen in both CD4+ and CD8+ blood T cells between baseline and week 6. Low levels of normalized T-cell clonal expansion were also shown by some nonresponding patients. The antigen specificity of the clonally expanded peripheral T cells was not determined.

As encoded in the germline V gene, CDR1 is SNHLY while CDR2 is FYNNEI. From cysteine to phenylalanine, the CDR3 is 11 amino acids long. Just the 33-base CDR3 DNA is kept, in frame starting at base 1. Trimming takes 10 bases from V and 5 bases from J, and the germline ends sit 11 bases apart. The trial excluded patients who had a history of autoimmune disease or who were on systemic immunosuppression. In every dose cohort, peripheral blood was drawn for TCR sequencing at baseline, cycle 4 day 1, and cycle 7 day 1. The samples were drawn from a first-in-human, open-label, multicenter phase I dose-escalation trial of ivuxolimab. Adults with locally advanced or metastatic melanoma, renal cell carcinoma, hepatocellular carcinoma or head and neck squamous cell carcinoma were enrolled in the trial. Before TCR sequencing, CD4+ and CD8+ T cells were separately sorted from peripheral blood.

This TCR was sampled from an adult with an advanced solid tumor such as melanoma, head and neck, liver or kidney cancer. This sample comprised CD4+ or CD8+ T cells sorted from blood, obtained in a trial of the OX40 agonist ivuxolimab. The chain was built from TRBV2 and TRBJ1-2; the D gene assignment is ambiguous. This receptor carries the CDR3 CATPGVYGYTF. The nucleotide sequence is TGTGCCACCCCCGGGGTATATGGCTACACCTTC.